Given below is one TCR beta chain in context. Sequencing was performed with immunoSEQ multiplex PCR; in TCRdb, only in-frame clones are kept and a portion is missing. The data show fewer than 60,000 clones, 75% to 90% seen once. Time point defined: pretreatment peripheral blood. The CDR3 totals 13 residues. CDR1 and CDR2 (germline): MNHEY, SMNVEV (reference sequence). Trimming took 2 bases from V and 2 from J; bases not matched to a gene: 0. The record originates from a study of PD-L1 blockade in urothelial cancer. Source: PBMCs, taken around atezolizumab (anti-PD-L1) treatment. This receptor was identified in a man aged 50-59 years with urothelial cancer. The chain couples TRBV27 to TRBJ2-7; 7 bases agree with TRBD1. CDR3 coding DNA: TGTGCCAGCAGTTTAAGGGGGCCCTACGAGCAGTACTTC. Encoded protein: CASSLRGPYEQYF.